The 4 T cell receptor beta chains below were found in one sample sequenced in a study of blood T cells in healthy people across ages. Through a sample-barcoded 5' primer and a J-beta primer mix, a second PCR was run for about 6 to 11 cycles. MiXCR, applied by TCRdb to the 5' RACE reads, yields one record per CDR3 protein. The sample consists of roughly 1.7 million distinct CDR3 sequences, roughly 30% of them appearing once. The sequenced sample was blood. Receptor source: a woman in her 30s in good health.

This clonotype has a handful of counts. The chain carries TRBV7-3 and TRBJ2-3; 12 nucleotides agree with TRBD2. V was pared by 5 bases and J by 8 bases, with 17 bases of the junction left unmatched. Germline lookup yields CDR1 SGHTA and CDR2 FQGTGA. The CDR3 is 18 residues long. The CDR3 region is CASSPFPATSGSAGTQYF. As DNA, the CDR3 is TGTGCCAGCAGCCCCTTCCCAGCGACTAGCGGGAGCGCTGGTACGCAGTATTTT.

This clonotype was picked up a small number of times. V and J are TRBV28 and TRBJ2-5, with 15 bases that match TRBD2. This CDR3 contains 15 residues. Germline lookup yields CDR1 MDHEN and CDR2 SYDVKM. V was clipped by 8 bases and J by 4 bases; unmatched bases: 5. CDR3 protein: CASVRGLAGGETQYF. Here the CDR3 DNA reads TGTGCCAGCGTTCGGGGACTAGCGGGAGGAGAGACCCAGTACTTC.

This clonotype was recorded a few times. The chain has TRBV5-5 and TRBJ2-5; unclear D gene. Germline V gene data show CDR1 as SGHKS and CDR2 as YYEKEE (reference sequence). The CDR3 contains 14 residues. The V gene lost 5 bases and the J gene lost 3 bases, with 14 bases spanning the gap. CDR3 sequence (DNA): TGTGCCAGCAGTGTTGGGGAAGGGAAAGAGACCCAGTACTTC. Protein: CASSVGEGKETQYF.

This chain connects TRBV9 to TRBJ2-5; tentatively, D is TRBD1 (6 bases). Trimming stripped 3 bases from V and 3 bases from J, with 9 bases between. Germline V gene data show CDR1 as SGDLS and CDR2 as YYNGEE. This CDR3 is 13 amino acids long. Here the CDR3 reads CASSDGTKETQYF. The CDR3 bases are TGTGCCAGCAGCGATGGGACAAAAGAGACCCAGTACTTC.